Sequencing of this TCR beta chain was carried out in a study of PD-L1 blockade in urothelial cancer (dated by TCRdb to about 2017). Broadly, across the study: Therapy was started in the mid-2010s for all patients, and atezolizumab 1,200 mg was administered intravenously every 3 weeks. About 85% of the roughly 30 patients were males with bladder-origin urothelial cancer, and about 65% of the roughly 30 reported a prior smoking history. An ECOG performance status of 0 or 1 was recorded for the patients, and 0 to 3 prior chemotherapy regimens had been received by the patients. Blood samples were analyzed at 3 weeks after treatment start (second dose) and at 6 weeks after treatment start. Blood samples gave a median of about 150,000 T cells and some 83,000 unique TCRs, with a median clonality of approximately 0.08. The study, an exploratory multi-omic analysis, examined somatic, immune and clinical correlates of response to PD-L1 blockade with atezolizumab in urothelial cancer. Pretreatment tumor samples, along with matched peripheral blood serially collected before and after atezolizumab treatment, were subjected to TCR sequencing. Progression-free survival longer than 6 months counted as durable clinical benefit, and TCR features were additionally tested against both progression-free and overall survival. In the same patients, whole exome sequencing and RNA sequencing of pretreatment tumors were performed in addition to TCR sequencing. Durable clinical benefit was achieved by nine patients and was not achieved by 20 patients. Pretreatment blood TCR-seq was available for twenty-nine patients, at least one posttreatment blood collection was obtained for 24 patients, and tumor TCR-seq was available for 24 patients.

CDR1 and CDR2, per the germline V gene, are SGHDT and YYEEEE. Taken from cysteine to phenylalanine, the CDR3 has 13 residues. Only the CDR3 DNA stays, 39 bases, in frame from base 1. At the junction V is shortened by 2 bases and J by 8 bases; bases outside the gene matches: 5. Concerning this clone: There is no known antigen for this receptor. No base quality values were provided; no much bigger clone lies one nucleotide off.

Study-level results and caveats: Greater expansion of tumor-associated TCR clones in peripheral blood 3 weeks after the start of treatment was observed in patients with durable benefit (n of about 22, p = 0.022). Because the sample size was small (n ≈ 28) and many of the analyses were exploratory, the results are meant to be hypothesis-generating. A pretreatment peripheral blood TCR clonality below the median was linked to improved progression-free and overall survival.

Synthetic TCR analog templates were spiked into each PCR to estimate absolute template abundance from read counts. The immunoSEQ assay used bias-controlled V and J gene primers to amplify TCRbeta CDR3 regions from genomic DNA. Sequencing of rearranged TCRbeta segments was done at approximately 20X coverage. Concerning the study's data processing: Clustering was used to correct sequencing errors, and CDR3s were annotated against IMGT to assign V, D and J genes. Only productive TCRbeta rearrangements were used in downstream analyses, excluding out-of-frame or stop-codon sequences. To compute clonality, Shannon entropy was normalized by the log of the number of unique productive sequences and then subtracted from one. Fisher's exact test with Benjamini-Hochberg correction, using a cutoff of adjusted p below 0.01, was how clones that differed between time points or between blood and tumor were identified. TCRdb obtained this table from immuneACCESS and retained in-frame rearrangements with V and J assigned. These tables miss some clones; where compared with another copy, unresolved V genes account for less than half of the shortfall, and the remainder is unexplained. V and J calls and clone size are as listed in that table; D and trimming were resolved from the DNA. In this sample the table shows fewer than 90,000 clones, about 91% of which occur a single time. Roughly 0.87% of the sample rests with the top ten.

The intended sense of this specimen's time point label: peripheral blood 6 weeks after treatment start. The cohort comprised 29 patients with locally advanced or metastatic urothelial carcinoma treated at Memorial Sloan Kettering on a trial protocol. Peripheral blood mononuclear cells were collected pretreatment and during treatment, with between 1 and 8 total time points per patient. The Qiagen DNeasy Blood extraction kit was used to purify genomic DNA from total PBMCs and tumor samples. Collected pretreatment and during treatment, PBMCs were isolated and stored as previously described. Sequencing used PBMCs, obtained around atezolizumab (anti-PD-L1) treatment. The clonotype originates from a woman over 75 with urothelial cancer. The chain is assembled from TRBV5-6 and TRBJ1-2; a stretch of 8 junction bases matches TRBD1. Here the CDR3 is given as CASSLTGGGGYTF. The DNA sequence is given as TGTGCCAGCAGCTTAACAGGGGGTGGAGGCTACACCTTC. With the portions outside the CDR3 filled from the reference TRBV5-6 and TRBJ1-2 genes, the complete variable region becomes DAGVTQSPTHLIKTRGQQVTLRCSPKSGHDTVSWYQQALGQGPQFIFQYYEEEERQRGNFPDRFSGHQFPNYSSELNVNALLLGDSALYLCASSLTGGGGYTFGSGTRLTVV.